This entry concerns a single T cell receptor beta chain. Data came from immunoSEQ multiplex PCR; TCRdb stores just in-frame clones and leaves some out. This repertoire shows roughly 86,000 clones, about 90% found once; its top ten account for around 7.4%. This sample was included in a study of OX40 agonist ivuxolimab in advanced cancers. The specimen was CD4+ or CD8+ T cells sorted from blood, collected in a trial of the OX40 agonist ivuxolimab. The TCR was taken from an adult with an advanced solid tumor such as melanoma, head and neck, liver or kidney cancer.

CDR3 in amino acids: CASSRGAGSSNQPQHF. CDR3 sequence (DNA): TGTGCCAGCAGCCGGGGGGCAGGGTCCAGCAATCAGCCCCAGCATTTT. The chain employs TRBV4-2 and TRBJ1-5, with D possibly TRBD1 on 6 matching bases. The CDR3 runs to 16 residues. Germline V CDR1 and CDR2: LGHNA, YNFKEQ. Trimming took off 4 bases at V and 1 base at J, with 14 bases between the two ends.